This entry features one T cell receptor beta chain sequence. The length of the CDR3 is 15 residues. Germline CDR1 and CDR2: SGHVS and FQNEAQ. Trimming took off 1 base at V and 7 bases at J, with 16 bases between the two ends. Indicated time point: recipient sample about 28 days before transplant, after cytoreduction. The data are from a study of T cell clonotyping in hematopoietic cell transplantation. The assay was immunoSEQ multiplex PCR, and TCRdb's table has in-frame clones only and misses some. Of around 11,000 clones in the sample, around 86% were seen once. The chain carries TRBV7-8 and TRBJ1-2; D is undetermined. This clonotype was sampled from a woman in her forties or fifties with chronic myeloid leukemia. Some clones in this sample may be carry-over from other donors' samples. Material: peripheral blood mononuclear cells, obtained before stem cell transplant. CDR3 DNA: TGTGCCAGCAGCTTAGGCGCTACGGTAACGCGTGGCTACACCTTC. Its translation: CASSLGATVTRGYTF.